One sample yielded the 26 T cell receptor beta chains listed below, sequenced in a study of blood T cell repertoires in COVID-19. Repertoires were generated with immunoSEQ multiplex PCR, while TCRdb's copy carries only in-frame clones and drops some. This sample has under 400,000 clones; roughly 86% occur once, and the top ten carry 1%. Material for sequencing was PBMCs or T cells enriched from blood (not recorded which). The receptors were gathered from a woman aged 25 to 39 who had been exposed to COVID-19.

The count of this clone is one. Other DNA sequences in this sample translate to the same CDR3. In DNA, the CDR3 is TGTGCCAGCAGTTACTCGTCCTCGTCACCCCTCCACTTT. Translation gives CASSYSSSSPLHF. V and J are TRBV6-5 and TRBJ1-6; D unresolved. Germline lookup yields CDR1 MNHEY and CDR2 SVGAGI. V was clipped by 0 bases and J by 10 bases, with 7 bases between them. There are 13 residues in the CDR3.

The chain uses TRBV28 and TRBJ2-7, with TRBD2 matching 10 bases. The length of the CDR3 is 14 residues. Germline loops: CDR1 MDHEN, CDR2 SYDVKM. V shed 2 bases, J shed 8 bases, and the junction held 6 bases outside the gene matches. CDR3 bases: TGTGCCAGCAGTTTACTAGCGGGAGAGGGGAAGCAGTACTTC. This translates into CASSLLAGEGKQYF.

The J gene is TRBJ1-2, the V gene TRBV6-5; 10 bases fit TRBD1. V gave up 4 bases and J gave up 6 bases; unmatched junction bases: 5. This CDR3 spans 14 amino acids. Germline V gene sequence: CDR1 MNHEY, CDR2 SVGAGI. The DNA of the CDR3 is TGTGCCAGCAGTTTTGACAGGGGGCCGGATGGCTACACCTTC. Amino acid sequence: CASSFDRGPDGYTF.

This chain connects TRBV18 to TRBJ2-6, with 8 bases aligning to TRBD1. The CDR3 is 17 amino acids. The V and J ends lost 3 bases and 0 bases, in that order; junction bases with no gene match: 4. The germline V gene encodes CDR1 KGHSH and CDR2 LQKENI. In DNA, the CDR3 is TGTGCCAGCTCACCTCGGACAGGGCTCTCTGGGGCCAACGTCCTGACTTTC. It codes for CASSPRTGLSGANVLTF.

This chain uses TRBV7-8 with TRBJ1-5; D uncertain. V was shortened by 1 base and J by 2 bases, with 12 bases between the two germline ends. Germline CDR1 reads SGHVS; CDR2 reads FQNEAQ. The CDR3 runs 16 residues. The CDR3 here is CASSLELFGGNQPQHF. CDR3 DNA sequence: TGTGCCAGCAGCTTAGAACTATTCGGCGGCAATCAGCCCCAGCATTTT.

The chain recombines TRBV6-5 with TRBJ2-2; 12 bases map to TRBD2. V dropped 2 bases and J dropped 10; count of bases not matched to a gene: 8. The germline V gene has CDR1 MNHEY and CDR2 SVGAGI. The CDR3 sequence is 16 residues long. The CDR3 sequence is CASSYALAGGPEELFF. The CDR3 nucleotides are TGTGCCAGCAGTTACGCCCTAGCGGGAGGGCCCGAGGAGCTGTTTTTT.

This sequence joins TRBV10-3 and TRBJ2-2; tentatively, D is TRBD2 (6 bases). This CDR3 comprises 14 residues. The ends were cut back, 10 bases at V and 5 bases at J, with 17 bases in the middle. The V gene's germline CDR1 is ENHRY and CDR2 SYGVKD. The CDR3 DNA reads as TGTGCCACTAGGGCGGGATCGGAGACCGGGGAGCTGTTTTTT. As protein: CATRAGSETGELFF.

This sequence joins TRBV3-1 (or the pseudogene TRBV3-2) and TRBJ2-7; D uncertain. Germline CDR1 reads LGHDT; CDR2 reads YNNKEL (reference sequence). V dropped 5 bases and J dropped 5 bases, with 7 bases sitting between them. The CDR3 is made up of 11 amino acids. CDR3 protein: CASSYNDEQYF. CDR3 sequence (DNA): TGTGCCAGCAGCTACAATGACGAGCAGTACTTC.

This rearrangement joins TRBV6-5 to TRBJ2-3; maybe TRBD2 (5 bases). CDR1 and CDR2 from the germline V gene are MNHEY and SVGAGI. CDR3 length: 15 amino acids. Trimming took 4 bases from V and 6 from J, leaving 17 bases between them. CDR3 sequence reads: CASSSPGRGYDTQYF. The CDR3 DNA sequence: TGTGCCAGCAGTTCCCCCGGACGGGGTTATGATACGCAGTATTTT.

This clone was detected only a few times. The chain uses TRBV5-4 and TRBJ2-7; D unresolved. The CDR3 is 14 amino acids. The germline V gene encodes CDR1 SGHNT and CDR2 YYREEE (reference sequence). The V end was cut by 0 bases, the J end by 0 bases, with 7 bases between. The CDR3 loop reads CASSLGQASYEQYF. In DNA form, the CDR3 reads TGTGCCAGCAGCTTGGGGCAGGCCTCCTACGAGCAGTACTTC.

The gene calls are TRBV24-1 and TRBJ2-5; D gene unclear. Germline CDR1 and CDR2: KGHDR and SFDVKD. The ends were cut back, 2 bases at V and 1 base at J, with 7 bases in the middle. The length of the CDR3 is 14 residues. This CDR3 reads CATSDSQFQETQYF. The DNA of the CDR3 is TGTGCCACCAGTGATTCACAGTTCCAAGAGACCCAGTACTTC.

V usage is TRBV7-9 and J usage is TRBJ2-7; 7 nucleotides match TRBD1. Germline CDR1 reads SEHNR; CDR2 reads FQNEAQ (reference sequence). The CDR3 is made up of 14 amino acids. Trimming cost V 3 bases and J 3 bases; bases outside gene matches: 5. The CDR3 coding sequence is TGTGCCAGCAGCTTGACAGGGCAAGACTACGAGCAGTACTTC. Protein sequence: CASSLTGQDYEQYF. Full variable domain (outside the CDR3, taken from reference TRBV7-9 and TRBJ2-7): DTGVSQNPRHKITKRGQNVTFRCDPISEHNRLYWYRQTLGQGPEFLTYFQNEAQLEKSRLLSDRFSAERPKGSFSTLEIQRTEQGDSAMYLCASSLTGQDYEQYFGPGTRLTVT.

The chain combines TRBV18 with TRBJ2-3; 15 bases match TRBD2. Germline loops: CDR1 KGHSH, CDR2 LQKENI. Trimming at V came to 3 bases and at J to 3 bases, leaving 13 bases not matched to a gene. The CDR3 sequence is 20 residues long. This chain's CDR3 is CASSPRGGLAGGPMTDTQYF. CDR3 sequence (DNA): TGTGCCAGCTCACCGCGGGGTGGACTAGCGGGAGGGCCGATGACAGATACGCAGTATTTT.

The rearrangement joins TRBV2 to TRBJ2-7, with TRBD1 matching 10 bases. The V and J ends lost 5 bases and 5 bases, in that order; junction bases with no gene match: 3. The CDR3 has 13 amino acids. From germline, CDR1 is SNHLY and CDR2 FYNNEI. In DNA form, the CDR3 reads TGTGCCAGCAGTACCGGGACAGGGGACGAGCAGTACTTC. It translates to CASSTGTGDEQYF.

The rearrangement uses TRBV7-8 and TRBJ1-1, with 8 bases that match TRBD1. Trimming took 1 base from V and 5 from J; bases not matched to a gene: 12. CDR3 length: 17 amino acids. Looked up from germline, CDR1 is SGHVS and CDR2 is FQNEAQ. The chain's CDR3 is CASSLEWGDRLETEAFF. CDR3 DNA sequence: TGTGCCAGCAGCTTAGAGTGGGGGGACAGGCTTGAGACTGAAGCTTTCTTT.

The table lists this clone with a count of one. The chain recombines TRBV7-3 with TRBJ2-1; D unclear. The V gene's germline CDR1 is SGHTA and CDR2 FQGTGA. The CDR3 runs 13 residues. V lost 5 bases and J 5 bases, leaving 10 bases between the germline ends. The CDR3 nucleotides read TGTGCCAGCAGCCCTAAGAATCACAATGAGCAGTTCTTC. Its translation: CASSPKNHNEQFF.

The chain joins TRBV11-3 to TRBJ1-1, with TRBD1 matching 10 bases. This CDR3 has 16 amino acids. The V gene's germline CDR1 is SGHNT and CDR2 YENEEA. Unmatched junction bases numbered 5, after V lost 4 bases and J lost 0 bases. CDR3 sequence: CASSSGTGDMNTEAFF. In nucleotides, the CDR3 is TGTGCCAGCAGCTCAGGGACAGGGGACATGAACACTGAAGCTTTCTTT.

This clone was picked up a small number of times. The chain combines TRBV3-1 (or the pseudogene TRBV3-2) with TRBJ2-7; 12 bases are a match to TRBD2. Germline V gene data show CDR1 as LGHDT and CDR2 as YNNKEL (reference sequence). Losses at the gene ends were 0 bases for V and 7 bases for J; bases not matched to a gene: 7. The CDR3 spans 16 residues. This CDR3 is CASSQDRLAGVNEQYF. The CDR3 DNA follows: TGTGCCAGCAGCCAAGATCGACTAGCGGGAGTGAATGAGCAGTACTTC.

The V and J genes are TRBV20-1 and TRBJ2-7; 7 bases fit TRBD2. Germline lookup yields CDR1 DFQATT and CDR2 SNEGSKA (reference sequence). With 3 bases clipped from V and 2 bases from J, the junction kept 10 bases outside the gene matches. The CDR3 is 15 residues long. The CDR3 coding sequence is TGCAGTGCTAGTGGGAGGGCAGGCGGGCCCTACGAGCAGTACTTC. Translation: CSASGRAGGPYEQYF.

The rearrangement uses TRBV5-1 and TRBJ2-3; D may be TRBD1 (7 bases). There are 13 residues in the CDR3. Deletions cut 7 bases from V and 0 bases from J, with 9 bases between. Germline CDR1 reads SGHRS; CDR2 reads YFSETQ. The CDR3 spells CASAGGSTDTQYF. The CDR3 DNA follows: TGCGCCAGCGCAGGGGGGAGCACAGATACGCAGTATTTT. The entire variable domain, with the rest obtained from reference TRBV5-1 and TRBJ2-3, is as follows: KAGVTQTPRYLIKTRGQQVTLSCSPISGHRSVSWYQQTPGQGLQFLFEYFSETQRNKGNFPGRFSGRQFSNSRSEMNVSTLELGDSALYLCASAGGSTDTQYFGPGTRLTVL.

The chain joins TRBV7-9 to TRBJ2-7, with D hard to call. This CDR3 comprises 11 residues. Per the germline V gene, CDR1 is SEHNR and CDR2 is FQNEAQ (reference sequence). Trimming shortened V by 1 base and J by 7 bases, and 5 bases separated the two germline ends. CDR3 nucleotide sequence: TGTGCCAGCAGCTTAGGTAGAGAGCAGTACTTC. Encoded protein: CASSLGREQYF.

The V call is TRBV29-1, the J call TRBJ1-3, with TRBD1 matching 8 bases. In germline, CDR1 is SQVTM, CDR2 ANQGSEA. CDR3 length equals 14 residues. After removal of 4 bases from V and 4 bases from J, the junction contained 6 bases not matched to a gene. The chain's CDR3 is CSVAPQGVGNTIYF. The CDR3 DNA is TGCAGCGTTGCTCCACAGGGGGTGGGAAACACCATATATTTT.

V and J are TRBV18 and TRBJ2-1; 9 bases are shared with TRBD2. V was pared by 6 bases and J by 9 bases, with 12 bases of the junction left unmatched. The germline gives CDR1 KGHSH, CDR2 LQKENI. The CDR3 extends over 15 amino acids. CDR3 bases: TGTGCCAGCTCGCCCCCCCACGCAGCGGGAGGTGAGCAGTTCTTC. It codes for CASSPPHAAGGEQFF.

The chain links TRBV7-8 to TRBJ1-6, with 8 bases matching TRBD1. Germline V gene data show CDR1 as SGHVS and CDR2 as FQNEAQ. V was clipped by 4 bases and J by 8 bases; unmatched bases: 7. The CDR3 is 15 residues long. The CDR3 reads CASSSSDRGYSPLHF. As DNA, the CDR3 is TGTGCCAGCAGCTCCTCTGACAGGGGCTATTCACCCCTCCACTTT.

This rearrangement joins TRBV7-8 to TRBJ2-7; no definite D call. V was shortened by 5 bases and J by 2 bases, with 4 bases between the two germline ends. The CDR3 has 11 residues. Germline V gene data show CDR1 as SGHVS and CDR2 as FQNEAQ. CDR3 in amino acids: CASSPTYEQYF. Here the CDR3 DNA reads TGTGCCAGCAGCCCAACCTACGAGCAGTACTTC.

CDR3 in amino acids: CSATQGLPVNTEAFF. CDR3 DNA sequence: TGCAGCGCAACACAGGGGCTTCCGGTGAACACTGAAGCTTTCTTT. The chain employs TRBV29-1 and TRBJ1-1; 7 bases line up with TRBD1. V lost 7 bases, J lost 0 bases, and 11 bases stayed unmatched. The CDR3 has 15 amino acids. CDR1 is SQVTM, CDR2 ANQGSEA, per germline.